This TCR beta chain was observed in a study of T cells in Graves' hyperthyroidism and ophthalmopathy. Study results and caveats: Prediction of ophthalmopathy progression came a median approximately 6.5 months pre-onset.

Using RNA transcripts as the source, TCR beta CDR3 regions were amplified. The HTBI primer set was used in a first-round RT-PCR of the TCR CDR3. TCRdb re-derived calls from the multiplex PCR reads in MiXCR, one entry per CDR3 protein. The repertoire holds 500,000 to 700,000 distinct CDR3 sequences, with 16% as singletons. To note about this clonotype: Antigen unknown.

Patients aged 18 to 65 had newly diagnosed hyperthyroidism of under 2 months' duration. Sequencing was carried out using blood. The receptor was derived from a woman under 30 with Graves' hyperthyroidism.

The CDR3 reads CASGYSPGLDAGRGYNEQFF. The CDR3 coding sequence is TGTGCCAGCGGCTACTCACCGGGACTAGATGCGGGGAGAGGCTACAATGAGCAGTTCTTC. The rearrangement joins TRBV6-1 to TRBJ2-1; 8 bases map to TRBD2. In germline, CDR1 is MNHNS, CDR2 SASEGT. The CDR3 runs 20 residues. Trimming cost V 8 bases and J 3 bases; bases outside gene matches: 24.